This TCR beta chain was profiled in a study of cytomegalovirus exposure and HLA in healthy donors. PCR employed 60 Vbeta and 13 Jbeta primers. Some clones are missing from TCRdb's copy, which holds only in-frame ones; the method was immunoSEQ multiplex PCR. The table has 150,000 or so clones, roughly 80% seen once. The CDR3 contains 14 residues. Unmatched junction bases numbered 5, after V lost 5 bases and J lost 6 bases. Germline V gene lookup returns CDR1 GTSNPN and CDR2 SVGIG (reference sequence). This receptor was taken from a man younger than 35 in good health and CMV-seropositive. The rearrangement joins TRBV30 to TRBJ2-1; 12 bases agree with TRBD2. Sequencing input: PBMCs. For the CDR3, the DNA is TGTGCCTGGTCTAGCGGGGGGGGCACCAATGAGCAGTTCTTC. Residues: CAWSSGGGTNEQFF. Combining the CDR3 with reference TRBV30 and TRBJ2-1 gives the whole variable domain SQTIHQWPATLVQPVGSPLSLECTVEGTSNPNLYWYRQAAGRGLQLLFYSVGIGQISSEVPQNLSASRPQDRQFILSSKKLLLSDSGFYLCAWSSGGGTNEQFFGPGTRLTVL.